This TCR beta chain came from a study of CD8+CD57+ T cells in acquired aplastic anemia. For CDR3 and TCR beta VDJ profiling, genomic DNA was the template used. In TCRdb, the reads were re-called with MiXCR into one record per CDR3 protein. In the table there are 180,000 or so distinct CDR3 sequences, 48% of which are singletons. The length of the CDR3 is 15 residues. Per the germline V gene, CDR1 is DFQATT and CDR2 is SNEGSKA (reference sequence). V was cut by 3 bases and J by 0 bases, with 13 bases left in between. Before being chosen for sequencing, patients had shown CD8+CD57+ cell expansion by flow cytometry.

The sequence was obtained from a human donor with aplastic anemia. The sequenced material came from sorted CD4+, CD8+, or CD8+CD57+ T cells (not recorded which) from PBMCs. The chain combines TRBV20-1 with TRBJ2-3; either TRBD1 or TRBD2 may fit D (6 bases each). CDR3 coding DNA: TGCAGTGCTAGTAGCGGCGGGACAAGCACAGATACGCAGTATTTT. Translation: CSASSGGTSTDTQYF.